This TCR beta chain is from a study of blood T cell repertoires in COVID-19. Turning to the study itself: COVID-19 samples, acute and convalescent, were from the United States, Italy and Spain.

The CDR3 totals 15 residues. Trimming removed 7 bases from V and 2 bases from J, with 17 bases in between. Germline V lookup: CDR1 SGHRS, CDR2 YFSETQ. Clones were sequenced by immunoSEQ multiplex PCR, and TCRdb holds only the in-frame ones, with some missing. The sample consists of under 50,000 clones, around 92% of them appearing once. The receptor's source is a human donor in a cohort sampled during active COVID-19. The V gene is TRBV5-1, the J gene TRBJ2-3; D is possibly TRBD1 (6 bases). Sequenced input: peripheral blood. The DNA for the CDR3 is TGCGCCAGCGCACTACAGGGATTAGTCACAGATACGCAGTATTTT. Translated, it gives CASALQGLVTDTQYF.